A single sample gave rise to the 22 T cell receptor beta chains below, sequenced in a study of T-cell reconstitution after alpha-beta-depleted transplantation in children. Molecular barcoding with unique molecular identifiers was used for the TCRbeta library. TCRdb called the PCR reads again in MiXCR, with one record for every CDR3 protein. The sample holds hundreds of thousands of distinct CDR3 sequences, 10% to 15% seen once. Here the sequenced sample was PBMCs, mostly from graft donor cells, taken 360 days after TCRalphabeta/CD19-depleted stem cell transplant. Receptors originate from a male patient aged 10-17 years who had a stem cell transplant for acute myeloid leukemia, so the T cells may come from the graft donor.

This clonotype was detected only a few times. This chain joins TRBV7-2 and TRBJ2-2; a weak D match, TRBD2 (5 bases). Germline V CDR1 and CDR2: SGHTA, FQGNSA. V was trimmed by 0 bases and J by 6 bases, leaving 8 bases between them. This CDR3 has 14 residues. CDR3 DNA: TGTGCCAGCAGCTTAGCGCGGGTTGCCGGGGAGCTGTTTTTT. As protein: CASSLARVAGELFF. The full variable domain, completed using reference TRBV7-2 and TRBJ2-2, is GAGVSQSPSNKVTEKGKDVELRCDPISGHTALYWYRQSLGQGLEFLIYFQGNSAPDKSGLPSDRFSAERTGGSVSTLTIQRTQQEDSAVYLCASSLARVAGELFFGEGSRLTVL.

This clonotype occurred a few times. The chain has TRBV11-2 and TRBJ2-5; D uncertain. The CDR3 runs 13 residues. The germline CDR1 and CDR2 sequences are SGHAT and FQNNGV. Trimming shortened V by 5 bases and J by 5 bases, and 12 bases separated the two germline ends. The CDR3 sequence: CASSRQFRETQYF. Here the CDR3 DNA reads TGTGCCAGCAGCCGCCAGTTTCGGGAGACCCAGTACTTC.

This clonotype was detected ten times or more. The chain recombines TRBV24-1 with TRBJ2-3; the D is unclear. In germline, CDR1 is KGHDR, CDR2 SFDVKD. CDR3 length: 16 residues. Trimming pared 2 bases from V and 0 bases from J, leaving 11 bases between. CDR3 residues: CATSDSRLPSTDTQYF. In nucleotides, the CDR3 is TGTGCCACCAGTGATTCCCGGCTTCCTAGCACAGATACGCAGTATTTT.

The chain has TRBV5-1 and TRBJ2-7; the D is unclear. Germline CDR1 reads SGHRS; CDR2 reads YFSETQ. CDR3 length equals 16 residues. V shed 7 bases and J shed 7 bases, with 27 bases lying between them. CDR3 in amino acids: CASRTTDWAGLGEQYF. The CDR3 DNA is TGCGCCAGCCGGACGACCGACTGGGCAGGTTTGGGAGAGCAGTACTTC.

This clonotype was counted ten times or more. The chain couples TRBV30 to TRBJ2-7; D is undetermined. In germline, CDR1 is GTSNPN, CDR2 SVGIG (reference sequence). The CDR3 is 12 residues long. V lost 2 bases to trimming and J lost 5 bases, with 10 bases between them. The chain's CDR3 is CAWSLVLNEQYF. The CDR3 DNA follows: TGTGCCTGGAGTCTAGTCCTCAACGAGCAGTACTTC.

This clonotype was observed a few times. The genes are TRBV20-1 and TRBJ2-1, with 7 bases lining up with TRBD2. From germline, CDR1 is DFQATT and CDR2 SNEGSKA (reference sequence). The CDR3 covers 14 residues. V was clipped by 6 bases and J by 4 bases; unmatched bases: 9. The CDR3 region has the DNA TGCAGTGCGCTGGCGGGAGCAGGTTACAATGAGCAGTTCTTC. It encodes CSALAGAGYNEQFF.

This clonotype was detected many times. This rearrangement joins TRBV24-1 to TRBJ2-1; 7 bases are shared with TRBD2. The CDR3 covers 11 residues. The germline gives CDR1 KGHDR, CDR2 SFDVKD. V trimming: 3 bases; J trimming: 12 bases; junction bases outside the gene matches: 1. The chain's CDR3 is CATSDPSGQFF. The CDR3 DNA is TGTGCCACCAGTGATCCTAGCGGGCAGTTCTTC.

This clonotype was seen a handful of times. The chain is built from TRBV18 and TRBJ1-1, with D possibly TRBD1 on 5 matching bases. The length of the CDR3 is 15 residues. Germline V gene data show CDR1 as KGHSH and CDR2 as LQKENI. V was trimmed by 3 bases and J by 0 bases, leaving 11 bases between them. DNA for the CDR3: TGTGCCAGCTCACCTAGGGACGGCATGAACACTGAAGCTTTCTTT. Protein sequence: CASSPRDGMNTEAFF.

This clonotype has just a few counts. This sequence joins TRBV6-2 or TRBV6-3 and TRBJ1-5; D remains ambiguous. This CDR3 is built from 12 residues. Germline CDR1 reads MNHEY; CDR2 reads SVGEGT. Trimming shortened V by 11 bases and J by 4 bases, and 12 bases separated the two germline ends. This chain's CDR3 is CASSSGNQPQHF. The DNA for the CDR3 is TGTGCCTCCTCATCCGGTAATCAGCCCCAGCATTTT.

V gene TRBV2 combines with J gene TRBJ2-7, with 8 bases aligning to TRBD1. The CDR3 is made up of 16 amino acids. V lost 7 bases, J lost 5 bases, and 16 bases stayed unmatched. In germline, CDR1 is SNHLY, CDR2 FYNNEI. The CDR3 nucleotides read TGTGCCAGCACCTCAGCGTTTGGACAGGGAGCCCACGAGCAGTACTTC. Amino acid sequence: CASTSAFGQGAHEQYF.

Notes on this clonotype: Because the CDR3's place on the DNA is in doubt, the DNA is left out and the CDR3 is given as listed by TCRdb. This chain connects TRBV21-1 to TRBJ1-3; the D call in the table, TRBD1, was not verified against the DNA. TRBV21-1 is described as a pseudogene. The CDR3 is made up of 16 amino acids, end residues included. The CDR3 loop reads CASSRTGFGLGNTIYF.

This clonotype was observed a handful of times. For the CDR3, the DNA is TGTGCCAGCCGGGTTTGTTCGGAAGGGACCGAGAGGGCCCAGTACTTC. Translated: CASRVCSEGTERAQYF. The rearrangement joins TRBV5-4 to TRBJ2-5; D is tentatively TRBD1 or TRBD2 (5 bases each). The CDR3 consists of 16 residues. Germline V CDR1 and CDR2: SGHNT, YYREEE (reference sequence). V lost 7 bases and J 9 bases, leaving 28 bases between the germline ends.

This clonotype was seen more than once but under ten times. This chain joins TRBV28 and TRBJ2-1; D gene unclear. The V end was cut by 3 bases, the J end by 5 bases, with 17 bases between. The CDR3 covers 16 residues. The germline gives CDR1 MDHEN, CDR2 SYDVKM. CDR3 in DNA: TGTGCCAGCAGTTTTTCGGCCAGGTCGACCGACAATGAGCAGTTCTTC. Encoded protein: CASSFSARSTDNEQFF.

This chain connects TRBV28 to TRBJ2-2; no clear D. CDR1 and CDR2 (germline): MDHEN, SYDVKM. This CDR3 region has 17 residues. The V end lost 6 bases, the J end lost 3 bases, and 20 bases lay between the germline ends. CDR3 amino acids: CASSHGSGQVDTGELFF. Here the CDR3 DNA reads TGTGCCAGCAGCCATGGGTCGGGTCAGGTGGACACCGGGGAGCTGTTTTTT. Filled out from reference TRBV28 and TRBJ2-2, the complete variable domain reads DVKVTQSSRYLVKRTGEKVFLECVQDMDHENMFWYRQDPGLGLRLIYFSYDVKMKEKGDIPEGYSVSREKKERFSLILESASTNQTSMYLCASSHGSGQVDTGELFFGEGSRLTVL.

This clonotype came up many times. The chain couples TRBV13 to TRBJ2-2, with D perhaps TRBD1 (5 bases). Germline V gives CDR1 PRHDT, CDR2 FYEKMQ (reference sequence). Trimming cost V 9 bases and J 6 bases, with 14 bases left between them. CDR3 length equals 13 residues. This chain's CDR3 is CASSSWGAGELFF. The CDR3 DNA is TGTGCCAGTTCCTCCTGGGGCGCCGGGGAGCTGTTTTTT.

The rearrangement links TRBV6-5 to TRBJ2-2; tentative D call: TRBD2 (5 bases). Trimming removed 0 bases from V and 3 bases from J, with 20 bases in between. The CDR3 is 19 residues long. Per germline, CDR1 MNHEY and CDR2 SVGAGI. The CDR3 DNA follows: TGTGCCAGCAGTTACTCTCTTGGTTCGACCCTCGGGGACACCGGGGAGCTGTTTTTT. Translating gives CASSYSLGSTLGDTGELFF.

V gene TRBV20-1 combines with J gene TRBJ2-3; TRBD2 matches 7 bases. V was pared by 3 bases and J by 2 bases, with 5 bases of the junction left unmatched. Germline V gene sequence: CDR1 DFQATT, CDR2 SNEGSKA (reference sequence). This CDR3 has 14 residues. The DNA for the CDR3 is TGCAGTGCTAGTTCTAGCGGCCTCACAGATACGCAGTATTTT. It codes for CSASSSGLTDTQYF.

The J gene is TRBJ1-2, the V gene TRBV29-1, with TRBD1 matching 7 bases. The CDR3 is 14 amino acids. Germline-derived CDR1 and CDR2 are SQVTM and ANQGSEA. V gave up 1 base and J gave up 5 bases; unmatched junction bases: 7. CDR3 sequence reads: CSVEGQGERYGYTF. The CDR3 nucleotides read TGCAGCGTTGAAGGGCAGGGGGAAAGGTATGGCTACACCTTC.

This clonotype was observed a few times. The DNA for the CDR3 is TGTGCCAGCAGCTCGACCCGCGACAGCGGAGACCAAGAGACCCAGTACTTC. It translates to CASSSTRDSGDQETQYF. V usage is TRBV7-6 and J usage is TRBJ2-5, with D possibly being TRBD1 or TRBD2 (5 bases each). The ends were cut back, 4 bases at V and 0 bases at J, with 18 bases in the middle. The CDR3 has 17 residues. Per the germline V gene, CDR1 is SGHVS and CDR2 is FNYEAQ. Full variable domain (remainder filled in from reference TRBV7-6 and TRBJ2-5): GAGVSQSPRYKVTKRGQDVALRCDPISGHVSLYWYRQALGQGPEFLTYFNYEAQQDKSGLPNDRFSAERPEGSISTLTIQRTEQRDSAMYRCASSSTRDSGDQETQYFGPGTRLLVL.

This clonotype was found many times. The CDR3 region has the DNA TGCGCCAGCAGCCAAACTCCCGTCGGACCTTACGAGCAGTACTTC. Its protein product is CASSQTPVGPYEQYF. J is TRBJ2-7 and V is TRBV5-1; no reliable D call. CDR1 is SGHRS and CDR2 is YFSETQ in the germline V gene. Trimming took 4 bases from V and 4 from J, leaving 18 bases between them. The CDR3 runs 15 residues.

This clonotype was recorded a few times. The chain combines TRBV20-1 with TRBJ2-2; 9 bases fit TRBD2. CDR1 is DFQATT, CDR2 SNEGSKA, per germline (reference sequence). This CDR3 is built from 13 residues. V was clipped by 5 bases and J by 6 bases; unmatched bases: 4. The CDR3, as DNA: TGCAGTGCTCCGGGACTAGCAGCCGGGGAGCTGTTTTTT. This gives the protein CSAPGLAAGELFF.

This clonotype has just a few counts. The chain uses TRBV9 and TRBJ2-1, with 9 bases identical to TRBD2. The CDR3 runs 14 residues. CDR1 is SGDLS and CDR2 is YYNGEE in the germline V gene. V dropped 0 bases and J dropped 10; count of bases not matched to a gene: 5. CDR3 sequence reads: CASSVGLAGWEQFF. The DNA of the CDR3 is TGTGCCAGCAGCGTAGGGCTAGCGGGATGGGAGCAGTTCTTC.